A selection of T cell receptor beta chains follows, all from one sample in a study of T-cell memory formation after mild COVID-19. TCRdb re-analysed the 5' RACE reads in MiXCR, keeping a single row per CDR3 protein. Of approximately 580,000 distinct CDR3 sequences in the sample, about 20% were seen once. Sample: PBMCs or a T cell subset sorted from them (not recorded which). The receptors derive from an adult woman who had mild COVID-19 (a few samples of this study predate the infection). Cell type and time point are not known. CDR3s include the opening cysteine and the closing phenylalanine or tryptophan. Each record gives: D gene, V gene, clone size, J gene, CDR3 protein, CDR3 DNA. A D gene is named only where the DNA matches it firmly. Size tells how often a clone was seen (once, few, many) or the class of an expanded clone, and some rows leave it out.

>-|TRBV4-1|-|TRBJ2-7
CASGSRSSYEQYF
TGCGCCAGCGGCTCCAGGAGCTCCTACGAGCAGTACTTC
>TRBD1|TRBV30|few|TRBJ2-2
CAAKPLTGQANTGELFF
TGTGCAGCAAAGCCCCTCACGGGACAGGCGAACACCGGGGAGCTGTTTTTT
>-|TRBV30|once|TRBJ2-6
CAWSSGAGANVLTF
TGTGCCTGGAGTTCAGGGGCTGGGGCCAACGTCCTGACTTTC
>-|TRBV12-3/TRBV12-4|many|TRBJ2-2
CASSFNLGELFF
TGTGCCAGCAGTTTTAATCTCGGGGAGCTGTTTTTT
>-|TRBV20-1|-|TRBJ2-7
CSAHGGFSQYF
TGCAGTGCCCATGGGGGGTTCTCCCAGTACTTC
>-|TRBV12-3/TRBV12-4|few|TRBJ1-2
CASATGHYGYTF
TGTGCCAGCGCCACAGGTCACTATGGCTACACCTTC
>-|TRBV12-3/TRBV12-4|once|TRBJ1-2
CASSFFPPGNYGYTF
TGTGCCAGCAGTTTTTTTCCCCCGGGTAACTATGGCTACACCTTC
>TRBD1|TRBV6-6|-|TRBJ1-5
CASGGQVGNQPQHF
TGTGCCAGCGGGGGACAGGTTGGCAATCAGCCCCAGCATTTT
>TRBD2|TRBV7-3|few|TRBJ2-5
CASSLSGPASGEETQYF
TGTGCCAGCAGCTTATCAGGTCCGGCTAGCGGGGAAGAGACCCAGTACTTC
>-|TRBV5-5|few|TRBJ1-1
CASSFSIMNTEAFF
TGTGCCAGCAGCTTTTCGATAATGAACACTGAAGCTTTCTTT
>TRBD1|TRBV6-4|many|TRBJ2-3
CASSQTGGESDTQYF
TGTGCCAGCAGTCAGACAGGGGGCGAATCAGATACGCAGTATTTT
>TRBD2|TRBV5-1|-|TRBJ2-7
CASTGPPRGAYEQYF
TGCGCCAGCACAGGCCCGCCACGGGGGGCCTACGAGCAGTACTTC
>-|TRBV18|few|TRBJ2-2
CASSSGHFTGELFF
TGTGCCAGCTCATCTGGACACTTCACCGGGGAGCTGTTTTTT
>-|TRBV7-9|-|TRBJ2-2
CASTPWTGELFF
TGTGCCAGCACCCCTTGGACCGGGGAGCTGTTTTTT
>TRBD1|TRBV19|-|TRBJ2-7
CASSIPGTGKYEQYF
TGTGCCAGTAGTATTCCCGGGACAGGGAAGTACGAGCAGTACTTC
>TRBD2|TRBV10-2|few|TRBJ2-1
CASSVEGGIGEQFF
TGCGCCAGCAGTGTGGAGGGAGGGATTGGTGAGCAGTTCTTC
>-|TRBV7-6|few|TRBJ1-1
CASSAQGRHGEAFF
TGTGCCAGCAGCGCCCAGGGGCGGCACGGTGAAGCTTTCTTT
>-|TRBV30|-|TRBJ2-1
CAWTTRSEQFF
TGTGCCTGGACAACTCGGAGTGAGCAGTTCTTC
>TRBD1|TRBV12-3/TRBV12-4|-|TRBJ2-7
CASSFGDRGHEQYF
TGTGCCAGCAGTTTTGGGGACAGGGGGCACGAGCAGTACTTC
>-|TRBV12-3/TRBV12-4|few|TRBJ2-4
CASSFGLGEAIQYF
TGTGCCAGCAGTTTCGGTTTGGGTGAAGCCATTCAGTACTTC
>-|TRBV7-2|many|TRBJ2-7
CASSLAPWRGSYEQYF
TGTGCCAGCAGCTTAGCGCCTTGGAGGGGATCCTACGAGCAGTACTTC
>-|TRBV29-1|-|TRBJ2-1
CSGYEPKASYNEQFF
TGCAGCGGATACGAGCCCAAGGCTTCCTACAATGAGCAGTTCTTC
>TRBD1|TRBV18|few|TRBJ1-1
CASSPLGAGGIVGNTEAFF
TGTGCCAGCTCACCATTGGGAGCAGGGGGAATCGTGGGGAACACTGAAGCTTTCTTT
>-|TRBV18|few|TRBJ2-7
CASSPTEGNYEQYF
TGTGCCAGCTCACCAACCGAGGGAAACTACGAGCAGTACTTC
>-|TRBV4-2|-|TRBJ1-1
CASSQDRLISYTEAFF
TGTGCCAGCAGCCAAGATAGGTTAATATCGTACACTGAAGCTTTCTTT
>TRBD2|TRBV6-5|few|TRBJ2-2
CASRRGAGHGTGELFF
TGTGCCAGCAGGCGGGGGGCGGGACACGGTACCGGGGAGCTGTTTTTT